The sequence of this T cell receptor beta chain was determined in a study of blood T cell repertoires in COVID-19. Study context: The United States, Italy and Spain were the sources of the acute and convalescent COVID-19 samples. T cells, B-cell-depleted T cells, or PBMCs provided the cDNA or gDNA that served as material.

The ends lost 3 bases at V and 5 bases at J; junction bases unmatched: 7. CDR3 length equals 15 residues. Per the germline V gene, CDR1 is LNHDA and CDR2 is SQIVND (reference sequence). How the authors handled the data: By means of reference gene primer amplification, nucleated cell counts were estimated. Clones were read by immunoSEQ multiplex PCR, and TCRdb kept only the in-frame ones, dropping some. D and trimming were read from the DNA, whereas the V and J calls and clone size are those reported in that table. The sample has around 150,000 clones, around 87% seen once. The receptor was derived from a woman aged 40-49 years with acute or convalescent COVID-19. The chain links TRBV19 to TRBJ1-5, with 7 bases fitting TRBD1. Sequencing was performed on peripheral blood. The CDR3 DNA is TGTGCCAGTAGTATTTACAGGGGAGAGGATCAGCCCCAGCATTTT. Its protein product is CASSIYRGEDQPQHF.